One T cell receptor beta chain is described in this entry. The antigen is not known. The data were taken from a study of early T cells in non-severe SARS-CoV-2 infection. Overall study context: Sequencing targeted bulk RNA from unsorted whole blood, leaving chains unpaired.

Unique molecular identifiers (one per individual cDNA molecule) were attached. TCRdb re-called the 5' RACE reads through MiXCR, storing one row per CDR3 protein. The table has some 78,000 distinct CDR3 sequences, about 13% seen once; the top ten hold around 6%. Germline-derived CDR1 and CDR2 are SGHNT and YENEEA. CDR3 length equals 15 residues. V shed 8 bases and J 2 bases; nucleotides not matched to a gene: 9. Study conclusions and caveats: VDJdb matching skewed toward anti-spike CD8 responses, missing private and CD4 specificities.

The rearrangement joins TRBV11-3 to TRBJ2-7; 10 nucleotides agree with TRBD2. This sequence was found in an adult who was a healthcare worker with PCR-confirmed SARS-CoV-2 infection or an uninfected control (not recorded which). The sample taken for sequencing was whole blood. For the CDR3, the DNA is TGTGCCAGCGCTTGCGGCCTAGCGGGGGCCTACGAGCAGTACTTC. Translation gives CASACGLAGAYEQYF.